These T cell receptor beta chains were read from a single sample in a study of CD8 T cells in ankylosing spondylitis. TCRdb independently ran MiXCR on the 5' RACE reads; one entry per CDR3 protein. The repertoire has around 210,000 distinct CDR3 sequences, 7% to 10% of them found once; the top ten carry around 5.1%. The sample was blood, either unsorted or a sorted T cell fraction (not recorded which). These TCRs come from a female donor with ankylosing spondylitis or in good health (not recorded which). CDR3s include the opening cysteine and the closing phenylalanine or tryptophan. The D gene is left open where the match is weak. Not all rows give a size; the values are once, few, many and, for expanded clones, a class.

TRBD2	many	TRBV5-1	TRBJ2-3	CASSSLAGGPDTQYF	TGCGCCAGCAGCTCACTGGCGGGAGGGCCAGATACGCAGTATTTT
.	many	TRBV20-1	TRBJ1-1	CSARDLRLNTEAFF	TGCAGTGCTAGAGATCTAAGACTGAACACTGAAGCTTTCTTT
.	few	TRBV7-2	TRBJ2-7	CASSLGAPSEQYF	TGTGCCAGCAGCTTAGGGGCCCCTTCCGAGCAGTACTTC
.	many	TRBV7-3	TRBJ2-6	CASSYSSSGANVLTF	TGTGCCAGCAGCTATAGCTCCTCTGGGGCCAACGTCCTGACTTTC
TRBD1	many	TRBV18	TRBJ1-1	CASSPPAAGGLNTEAFF	TGTGCCAGCTCACCACCGGCGGCAGGGGGCTTGAACACTGAAGCTTTCTTT
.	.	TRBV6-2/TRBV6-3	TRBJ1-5	CASSYLRDGSRPQHF	TGTGCCAGCAGTTACCTCCGGGACGGTTCTAGACCCCAGCATTTT
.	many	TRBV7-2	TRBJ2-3	CASSLVGPGSADTQYF	TGTGCCAGCAGCTTAGTGGGGCCGGGAAGTGCAGATACGCAGTATTTT
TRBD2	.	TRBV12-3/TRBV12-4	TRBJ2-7	CASSPIGLAYEQYF	TGTGCCAGCAGTCCTATTGGACTAGCGTACGAGCAGTACTTC
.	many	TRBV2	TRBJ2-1	CASTGTRPNEQFF	TGTGCCAGCACCGGGACTCGCCCCAATGAGCAGTTCTTC
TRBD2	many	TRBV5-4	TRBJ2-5	CASSEGLAGVLETQYF	TGTGCCAGCAGCGAGGGACTAGCGGGAGTCTTAGAGACCCAGTACTTC
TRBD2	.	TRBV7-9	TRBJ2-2	CASSLTGTSGGELFF	TGTGCCAGCAGTTTGACCGGGACTAGCGGTGGGGAGCTGTTTTTT
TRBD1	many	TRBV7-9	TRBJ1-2	CASSPKGTGKTANYGYTF	TGTGCCAGCAGCCCCAAGGGGACAGGGAAAACTGCTAACTATGGCTACACCTTC
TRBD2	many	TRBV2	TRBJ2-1	CASSGPKGLAAYNEQFF	TGTGCCAGCAGTGGGCCCAAGGGACTAGCGGCCTACAATGAGCAGTTCTTC
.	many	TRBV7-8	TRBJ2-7	CASSLWDEQYF	TGTGCCAGCAGCCTATGGGACGAGCAGTACTTC
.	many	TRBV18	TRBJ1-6	CASSPKSPLHF	TGTGCCAGCTCACCAAAGTCACCCCTCCACTTT
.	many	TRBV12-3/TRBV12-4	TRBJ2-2	CASSFEPTGELFF	TGTGCCAGCAGTTTTGAGCCCACCGGGGAGCTGTTTTTT
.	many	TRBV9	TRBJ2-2	CASSVSRANTGELFF	TGTGCCAGCAGCGTGAGTCGTGCGAACACCGGGGAGCTGTTTTTT
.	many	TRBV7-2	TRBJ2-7	CASSLEIRAYEQYF	TGTGCCAGCAGCTTAGAGATCAGGGCCTACGAGCAGTACTTC
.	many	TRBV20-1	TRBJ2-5	CSAERETQYF	TGCAGTGCTGAGCGAGAGACCCAGTACTTC
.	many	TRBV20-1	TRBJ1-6	CSARDSSGLLSPLHF	TGCAGTGCTAGAGACTCGTCCGGACTCTTATCACCCCTCCACTTT
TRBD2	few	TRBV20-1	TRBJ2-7	CCARDRGTSGSYEQYF	TGCTGTGCTAGAGATCGAGGGACTAGCGGGAGTTACGAGCAGTACTTC
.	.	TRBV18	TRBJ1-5	CASSPGSDQPQHF	TGTGCCAGCTCACCAGGATCGGATCAGCCCCAGCATTTT
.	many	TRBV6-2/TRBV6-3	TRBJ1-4	CASSYSDGGEKLFF	TGTGCCAGCAGTTACTCGGACGGTGGTGAAAAACTGTTTTTT
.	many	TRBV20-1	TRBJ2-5	CSAQRGETQYF	TGCAGTGCTCAAAGGGGGGAGACCCAGTACTTC
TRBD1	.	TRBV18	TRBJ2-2	CASSPPTRGQTGELFF	TGTGCCAGCTCACCACCGACCAGGGGGCAAACCGGGGAGCTGTTTTTT
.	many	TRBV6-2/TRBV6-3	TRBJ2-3	CASSHRPLADTQYF	TGTGCCAGCAGCCATCGCCCTCTAGCGGATACGCAGTATTTT